This T cell receptor beta chain stems from a study of T cell changes during pregnancy in multiple sclerosis. This CDR3 contains 17 residues. V was clipped by 4 bases and J by 5 bases; unmatched bases: 17. Looked up from germline, CDR1 is SGHNT and CDR2 is YYREEE (reference sequence). Here immunoSEQ multiplex PCR was the method, and the copy in TCRdb shows in-frame clones only, minus some. The data show tens of thousands of clones, roughly nine tenths seen once. The source is a female donor with multiple sclerosis, enrolled in a pregnancy study. Sequenced material: CD8+ T cells from peripheral blood mononuclear cells, taken before pregnancy. The genes are TRBV5-4 and TRBJ2-5; 7 bases are a match to TRBD2. The DNA for the CDR3 is TGTGCCAGCAGCCACAACTCCGGGGGGATCGAGGGCGAGACCCAGTACTTC. Encoded protein: CASSHNSGGIEGETQYF. The full variable domain, completed using reference TRBV5-4 and TRBJ2-5, is ETGVTQSPTHLIKTRGQQVTLRCSSQSGHNTVSWYQQALGQGPQFIFQYYREEENGRGNFPPRFSGLQFPNYSSELNVNALELDDSALYLCASSHNSGGIEGETQYFGPGTRLLVL.